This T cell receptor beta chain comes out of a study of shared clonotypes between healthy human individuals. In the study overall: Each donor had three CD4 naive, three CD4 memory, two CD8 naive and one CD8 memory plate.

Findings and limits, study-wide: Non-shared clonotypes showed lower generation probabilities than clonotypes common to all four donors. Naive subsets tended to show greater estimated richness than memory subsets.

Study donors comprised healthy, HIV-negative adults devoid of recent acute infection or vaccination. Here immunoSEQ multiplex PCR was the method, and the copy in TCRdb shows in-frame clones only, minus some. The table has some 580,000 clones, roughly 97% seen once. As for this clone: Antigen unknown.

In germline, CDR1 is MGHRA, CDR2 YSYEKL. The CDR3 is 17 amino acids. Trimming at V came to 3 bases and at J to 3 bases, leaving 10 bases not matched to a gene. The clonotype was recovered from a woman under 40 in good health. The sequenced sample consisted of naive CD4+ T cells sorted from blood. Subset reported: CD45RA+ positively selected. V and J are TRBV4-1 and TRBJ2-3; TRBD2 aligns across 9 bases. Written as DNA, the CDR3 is TGCGCCAGCAGCCAGAAAGCGGGAGGCAGGGGTACAGATACGCAGTATTTT. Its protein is CASSQKAGGRGTDTQYF.